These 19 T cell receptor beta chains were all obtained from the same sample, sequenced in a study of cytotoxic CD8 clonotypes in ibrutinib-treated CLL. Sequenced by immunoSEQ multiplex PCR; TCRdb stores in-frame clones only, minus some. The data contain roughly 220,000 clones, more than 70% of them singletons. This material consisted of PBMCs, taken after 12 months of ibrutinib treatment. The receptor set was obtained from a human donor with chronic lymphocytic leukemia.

The CDR3: CASSVPGQTAHHKAFF. CDR3 nucleotide sequence: TGTGCCAGTAGTGTTCCGGGACAGACAGCCCACCATAAAGCTTTCTTT. The rearrangement uses TRBV19 and TRBJ1-1, with 7 bases fitting TRBD1. Germline-derived CDR1 and CDR2 are LNHDA and SQIVND (reference sequence). The V gene end was trimmed by 5 bases and the J gene end by 9 bases; junction bases not matched to a gene: 18. The CDR3 extends over 16 amino acids.

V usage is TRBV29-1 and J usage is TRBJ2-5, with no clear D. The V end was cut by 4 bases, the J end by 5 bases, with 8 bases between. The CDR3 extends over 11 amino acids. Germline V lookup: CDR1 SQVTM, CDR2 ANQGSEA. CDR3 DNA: TGCAGCGTTGCCGGGTTGGAGACCCAGTACTTC. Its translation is CSVAGLETQYF.

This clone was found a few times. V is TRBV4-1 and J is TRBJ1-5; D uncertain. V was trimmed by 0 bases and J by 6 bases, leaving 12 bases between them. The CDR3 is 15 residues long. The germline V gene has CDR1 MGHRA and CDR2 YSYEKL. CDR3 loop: CASSQEWRDRQPQHF. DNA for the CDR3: TGCGCCAGCAGCCAAGAATGGAGGGATCGTCAGCCCCAGCATTTT.

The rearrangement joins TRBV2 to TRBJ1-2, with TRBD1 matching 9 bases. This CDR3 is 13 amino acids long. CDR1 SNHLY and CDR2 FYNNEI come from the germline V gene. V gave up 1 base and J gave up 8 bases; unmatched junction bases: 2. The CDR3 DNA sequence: TGTGCCAGCAGTGAAGGGACAGGGGTCGGCTACACCTTC. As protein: CASSEGTGVGYTF.

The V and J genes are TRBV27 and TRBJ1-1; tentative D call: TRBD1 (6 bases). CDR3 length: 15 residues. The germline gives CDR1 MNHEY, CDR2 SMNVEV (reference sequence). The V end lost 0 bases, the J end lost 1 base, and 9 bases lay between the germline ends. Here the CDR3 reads CASSLSGTQNTEAFF. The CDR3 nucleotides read TGTGCCAGCAGTTTATCCGGGACACAGAACACTGAAGCTTTCTTT.

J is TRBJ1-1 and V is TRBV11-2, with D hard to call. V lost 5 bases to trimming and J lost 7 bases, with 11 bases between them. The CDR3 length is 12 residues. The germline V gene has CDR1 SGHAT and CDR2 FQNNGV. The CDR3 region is CASSPTVGEAFF. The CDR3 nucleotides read TGTGCCAGCAGCCCAACCGTGGGTGAAGCTTTCTTT.

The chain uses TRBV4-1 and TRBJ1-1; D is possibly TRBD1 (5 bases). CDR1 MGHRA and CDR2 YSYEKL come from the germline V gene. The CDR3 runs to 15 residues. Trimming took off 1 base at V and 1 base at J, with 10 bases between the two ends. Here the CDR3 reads CASSQGTGPNTEAFF. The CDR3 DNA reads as TGCGCCAGCAGCCAAGGAACAGGCCCGAACACTGAAGCTTTCTTT.

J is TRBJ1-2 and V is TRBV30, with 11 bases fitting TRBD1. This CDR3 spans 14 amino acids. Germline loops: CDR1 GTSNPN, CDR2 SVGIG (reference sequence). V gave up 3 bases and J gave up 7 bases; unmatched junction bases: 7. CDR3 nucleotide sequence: TGTGCCTGGAGGAGGACAGGGGGCTCGGGTGGCTACACCTTC. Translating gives CAWRRTGGSGGYTF.

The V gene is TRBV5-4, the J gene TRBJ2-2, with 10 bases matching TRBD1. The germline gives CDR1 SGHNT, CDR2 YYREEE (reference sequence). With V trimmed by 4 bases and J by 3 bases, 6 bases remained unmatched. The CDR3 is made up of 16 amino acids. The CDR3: CASSSGTGAYTGELFF. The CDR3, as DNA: TGTGCCAGCAGCAGCGGGACAGGGGCTTACACCGGGGAGCTGTTTTTT.

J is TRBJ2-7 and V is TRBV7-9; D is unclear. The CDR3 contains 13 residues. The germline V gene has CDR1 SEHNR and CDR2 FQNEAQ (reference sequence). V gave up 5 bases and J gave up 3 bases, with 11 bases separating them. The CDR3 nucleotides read TGTGCCAGCAGCGAACGACACGACTACGAGCAGTACTTC. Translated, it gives CASSERHDYEQYF.

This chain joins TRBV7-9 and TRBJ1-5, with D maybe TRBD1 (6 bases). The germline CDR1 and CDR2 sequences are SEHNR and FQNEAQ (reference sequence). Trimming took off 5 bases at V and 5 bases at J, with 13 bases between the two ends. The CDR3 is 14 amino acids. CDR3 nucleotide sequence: TGTGCCAGCAGCCCGGGGGGCGCCTATCAGCCCCAGCATTTT. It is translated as CASSPGGAYQPQHF.

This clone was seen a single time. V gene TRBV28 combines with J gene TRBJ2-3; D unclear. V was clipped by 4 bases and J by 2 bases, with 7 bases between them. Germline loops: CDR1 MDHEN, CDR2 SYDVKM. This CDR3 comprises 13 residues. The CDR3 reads CASSYGITDTQYF. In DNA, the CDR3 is TGTGCCAGCAGTTACGGAATCACAGATACGCAGTATTTT.

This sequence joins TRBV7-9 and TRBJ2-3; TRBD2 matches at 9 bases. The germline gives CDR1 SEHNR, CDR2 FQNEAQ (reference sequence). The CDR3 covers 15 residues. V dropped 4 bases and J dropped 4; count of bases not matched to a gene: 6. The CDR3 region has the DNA TGTGCCAGCAGCTCCAGACTAGCGGAGGCAGATACGCAGTATTTT. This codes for CASSSRLAEADTQYF.

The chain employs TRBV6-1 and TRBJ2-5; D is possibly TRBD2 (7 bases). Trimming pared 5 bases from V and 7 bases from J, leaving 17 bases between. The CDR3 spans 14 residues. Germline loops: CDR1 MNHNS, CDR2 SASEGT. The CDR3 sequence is CASSSGRGFRTQYF. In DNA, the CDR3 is TGTGCCAGCAGTTCAGGGAGGGGGTTTAGGACCCAGTACTTC.

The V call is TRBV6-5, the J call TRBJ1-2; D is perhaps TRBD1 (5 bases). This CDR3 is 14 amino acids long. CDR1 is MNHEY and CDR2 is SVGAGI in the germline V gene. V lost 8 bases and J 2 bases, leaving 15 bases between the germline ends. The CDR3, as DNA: TGTGCCAGCGCCCAGCCAGGGTGGAACTATGGCTACACCTTC. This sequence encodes CASAQPGWNYGYTF.

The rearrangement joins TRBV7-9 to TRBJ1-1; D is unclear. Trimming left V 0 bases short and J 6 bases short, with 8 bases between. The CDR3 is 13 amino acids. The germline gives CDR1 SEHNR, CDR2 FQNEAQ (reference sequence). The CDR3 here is CASSLATASEAFF. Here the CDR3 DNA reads TGTGCCAGCAGCTTAGCTACAGCTTCTGAAGCTTTCTTT.

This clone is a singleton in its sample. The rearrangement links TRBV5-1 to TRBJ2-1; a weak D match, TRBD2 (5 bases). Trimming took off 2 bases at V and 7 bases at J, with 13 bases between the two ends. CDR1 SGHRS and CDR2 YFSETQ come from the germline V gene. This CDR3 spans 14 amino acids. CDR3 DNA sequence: TGCGCCAGCAGCTTCGGGCCCGGGGATAATGAGCAGTTCTTC. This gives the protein CASSFGPGDNEQFF.

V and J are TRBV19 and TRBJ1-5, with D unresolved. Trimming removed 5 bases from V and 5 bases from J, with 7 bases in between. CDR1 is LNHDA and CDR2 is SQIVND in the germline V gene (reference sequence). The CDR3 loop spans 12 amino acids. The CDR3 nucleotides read TGTGCCAGTAGTTCGCAATATCAGCCCCAGCATTTT. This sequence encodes CASSSQYQPQHF.

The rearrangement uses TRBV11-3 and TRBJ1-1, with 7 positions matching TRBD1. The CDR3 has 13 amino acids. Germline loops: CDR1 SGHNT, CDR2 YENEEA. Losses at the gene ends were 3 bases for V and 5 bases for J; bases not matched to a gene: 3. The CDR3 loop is CASSFQGGTEAFF. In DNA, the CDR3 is TGTGCCAGCAGCTTCCAGGGGGGTACTGAAGCTTTCTTT.